What follows are 5 T cell receptor beta chains derived from one specimen sequenced in a study of PD-L1 blockade in urothelial cancer. Here immunoSEQ multiplex PCR was the method, and the copy in TCRdb shows in-frame clones only, minus some. This table holds fewer than 75,000 clones, approximately 87% found once. Stated time point: pretreatment peripheral blood. The sample consisted of PBMCs, taken around atezolizumab (anti-PD-L1) treatment. These receptor sequences come from a man between 65 and 79 years old with urothelial cancer.

This clone was seen a handful of times. This rearrangement joins TRBV6-5 to TRBJ2-1; the match to TRBD1 covers 8 bases. CDR3 size: 14 residues. Unmatched junction bases numbered 7, after V lost 6 bases and J lost 6 bases. Germline-derived CDR1 and CDR2 are MNHEY and SVGAGI. The CDR3 DNA follows: TGTGCCAGCAGCCCGGACAGGGTTATCAATGAGCAGTTCTTC. It translates to CASSPDRVINEQFF.

Remarks on this clone: Because it lacks the conserved phenylalanine or tryptophan at the end, this CDR3 is likely a read error. The V call is TRBV10-2, the J call TRBJ1-2, with TRBD1 matching 7 bases. The CDR3 covers 12 residues. Germline CDR1 reads WSHSY; CDR2 reads SAAADI. Trimming cost V 6 bases and J 4 bases; bases outside gene matches: 2. The CDR3 nucleotides read TGCGCCAGCAGAGAGGGGGCCTATGGCTACACCCTC. This codes for CASREGAYGYTL.

This chain connects TRBV11-2 to TRBJ1-3, with TRBD1 matching over 8 bases. CDR1 SGHAT and CDR2 FQNNGV come from the germline V gene. The CDR3 sequence is 15 residues long. The V and J ends lost 3 bases and 2 bases, in that order; junction bases with no gene match: 3. The CDR3 is CASSLTQGAGNTIYF. Here the CDR3 DNA reads TGTGCCAGCAGCTTGACACAGGGGGCTGGAAACACCATATATTTT.

The CDR3, as DNA: TGTGCCAGCAGCCAAGTGGCAGGGGACGGCTATGGCTACACCTTC. Amino acids: CASSQVAGDGYGYTF. The chain links TRBV14 to TRBJ1-2, with D possibly matching TRBD1 (6 bases). This CDR3 is 15 amino acids long. With 1 base removed from V and 4 bases from J, the gap between germline ends came to 13 bases. The V gene's germline CDR1 is SGHDN and CDR2 FVKESK.

The chain combines TRBV6-6 with TRBJ2-7; a possible D gene is TRBD1 (5 bases). Germline V gives CDR1 MNHNY, CDR2 SVGAGI (reference sequence). V was pared by 5 bases and J by 1 base, with 12 bases between. There are 14 residues in the CDR3. CDR3 sequence (DNA): TGTGCCAGCAGTAACCTTAGGGGATCCTACGAGCAGTACTTC. Its protein product is CASSNLRGSYEQYF.